One and the same sample provided the 23 T cell receptor beta chains below, sequenced in a study of long-term antiretroviral therapy in people with HIV. The libraries were made with immunoSEQ v3.0 at survey level. TCRdb's copy holds only in-frame clones and misses some; the assay was immunoSEQ multiplex PCR. Here the sample spans about 28,000 clones, 80% to 85% being singletons. Material: unsorted PBMCs, obtained 0.4 years after starting antiretroviral therapy. The receptors originated from a man in his late teens or twenties with HIV.

This clone was detected only once. The chain couples TRBV23-1 to TRBJ1-3; no clear D. TRBV23-1 is an ORF for which the function is uncertain. V lost 5 bases, J lost 4 bases, and 18 bases lay in between. This CDR3 spans 16 amino acids. The CDR3 coding sequence is TGCGCCAGCAGTGATCGCGAGGTTACAGCCGGAAACACCATATATTTT. Amino acid sequence: CASSDREVTAGNTIYF.

This clone was detected only once. This chain links TRBV28 with TRBJ1-1; D is uncertain. Trimming removed 5 bases from V and 1 base from J, with 11 bases in between. The germline CDR1 and CDR2 sequences are MDHEN and SYDVKM. The CDR3 runs 14 residues. The CDR3 here is CASSLGVWNTEAFF. The CDR3 DNA reads TGTGCCAGCAGTCTCGGAGTCTGGAACACTGAAGCTTTCTTT.

The chain is built from TRBV7-9 and TRBJ1-2; D might be TRBD1 (5 bases). V gave up 4 bases and J gave up 8 bases, with 23 bases separating them. Germline CDR1 and CDR2: SEHNR and FQNEAQ (reference sequence). CDR3 length: 16 residues. The CDR3: CASSSGTSPNSAGYTF. The CDR3 DNA reads TGTGCCAGCAGCTCCGGGACTTCTCCAAACTCGGCGGGCTACACCTTC.

The V and J genes are TRBV6-5 and TRBJ2-7; 7 bases line up with TRBD1. CDR3 length: 15 residues. Germline values: CDR1 MNHEY, CDR2 SVGAGI. Germline trimming cut 5 bases from V and 5 bases from J; bases unmatched to any gene: 12. The CDR3 nucleotides read TGTGCCAGCAGTACAGACAGGGAGACAGGAGACGAGCAGTACTTC. This codes for CASSTDRETGDEQYF.

This clone showed up just once. The chain joins TRBV27 to TRBJ1-5; D gene unclear. The CDR3 has 12 residues. V was pared by 5 bases and J by 6 bases, with 8 bases between. In germline, CDR1 is MNHEY, CDR2 SMNVEV (reference sequence). The CDR3 sequence: CASSPLGQPQHF. The CDR3 bases are TGTGCCAGCAGTCCATTGGGTCAGCCCCAGCATTTT.

CDR3 DNA: TGTGCCAGTAGTATGGACAGGGGCGACGAGCAGTACTTC. Protein: CASSMDRGDEQYF. The chain recombines TRBV19 with TRBJ2-7, with TRBD1 identical over 9 bases. Germline V gene sequence: CDR1 LNHDA, CDR2 SQIVND (reference sequence). V lost 3 bases to trimming and J lost 5 bases; unmatched junction nucleotides: 2. This CDR3 region has 13 residues.

The V and J genes are TRBV5-6 and TRBJ1-1; TRBD1 agrees at 7 bases. The CDR3 runs to 14 residues. After removal of 5 bases from V and 3 bases from J, the junction contained 7 bases not matched to a gene. Looked up from germline, CDR1 is SGHDT and CDR2 is YYEEEE. The CDR3 region is CASRPTGRDTEAFF. The CDR3 coding sequence is TGTGCCAGCAGGCCGACAGGGAGGGACACTGAAGCTTTCTTT. The variable domain in full, completed from reference TRBV5-6 and TRBJ1-1, reads DAGVTQSPTHLIKTRGQQVTLRCSPKSGHDTVSWYQQALGQGPQFIFQYYEEEERQRGNFPDRFSGHQFPNYSSELNVNALLLGDSALYLCASRPTGRDTEAFFGQGTRLTVV.

CDR3 loop: CASSEAASTPGNTEAFF. CDR3 DNA: TGTGCCAGCAGTGAAGCTGCTTCGACCCCTGGGAACACTGAAGCTTTCTTT. The genes are TRBV6-1 and TRBJ1-1; D is uncertain. Per the germline V gene, CDR1 is MNHNS and CDR2 is SASEGT. The CDR3 has 17 residues. V gave up 0 bases and J gave up 1 base, with 15 bases separating them.

This clone showed up just once. The genes are TRBV11-2 and TRBJ2-7; no clear D. Trimming shortened V by 2 bases and J by 3 bases, and 5 bases separated the two germline ends. The CDR3 sequence is 12 residues long. From germline, CDR1 is SGHAT and CDR2 FQNNGV. The CDR3 region has the DNA TGTGCCAGCAGCTTACAGGTCTACGAGCAGTACTTC. Translated, it gives CASSLQVYEQYF.

The chain carries TRBV6-1 and TRBJ2-7; 10 nucleotides match TRBD1. The germline V gene has CDR1 MNHNS and CDR2 SASEGT. With V trimmed by 6 bases and J by 4 bases, 6 bases remained unmatched. The CDR3 runs to 14 residues. The CDR3 loop reads CASRRTGGRYEQYF. The CDR3 nucleotides are TGTGCCAGCAGGCGGACAGGGGGAAGATACGAGCAGTACTTC.

The chain recombines TRBV5-1 with TRBJ2-7, with TRBD1 matching over 10 bases. This CDR3 contains 16 residues. Germline lookup yields CDR1 SGHRS and CDR2 YFSETQ. V shed 0 bases and J 2 bases; nucleotides not matched to a gene: 5. CDR3 loop: CASSLDPGQGPYEQYF. CDR3 bases: TGCGCCAGCAGCTTGGACCCGGGACAGGGGCCCTACGAGCAGTACTTC.

The CDR3 loop reads CASSLAGITEAFF. The CDR3 nucleotides read TGCGCCAGCAGCTTGGCAGGGATCACTGAAGCTTTCTTT. This rearrangement joins TRBV5-1 to TRBJ1-1; weak D call: TRBD1 (5 bases). The CDR3 is 13 residues long. CDR1 and CDR2 (germline): SGHRS, YFSETQ. The germline V and J ends were trimmed by 0 bases and 4 bases, with 7 bases remaining between them. Variable domain in full (rest from reference TRBV5-1 and TRBJ1-1): KAGVTQTPRYLIKTRGQQVTLSCSPISGHRSVSWYQQTPGQGLQFLFEYFSETQRNKGNFPGRFSGRQFSNSRSEMNVSTLELGDSALYLCASSLAGITEAFFGQGTRLTVV.

This clone has only one observation. This sequence joins TRBV5-6 and TRBJ2-7; D might be TRBD1 (6 bases). V dropped 0 bases and J dropped 4 bases, with 14 bases sitting between them. This CDR3 spans 15 amino acids. Germline V gives CDR1 SGHDT, CDR2 YYEEEE. The CDR3 DNA is TGTGCCAGCAGCTTGGGTCCAGGGGTAGGGTACGAGCAGTACTTC. Its translation: CASSLGPGVGYEQYF.

This clone was recorded only once. The chain has TRBV5-4 and TRBJ2-5; 7 bases line up with TRBD2. With 10 bases clipped from V and 5 bases from J, the junction kept 8 bases outside the gene matches. CDR1 is SGHNT and CDR2 is YYREEE in the germline V gene (reference sequence). The CDR3 is made up of 12 amino acids. CDR3 in amino acids: CALGGGWETQYF. In nucleotides, the CDR3 is TGTGCCCTGGGCGGGGGATGGGAGACCCAGTACTTC.

The J gene is TRBJ2-2, the V gene TRBV14; tentatively, D is TRBD2 (5 bases). This CDR3 is built from 16 residues. The V gene's germline CDR1 is SGHDN and CDR2 FVKESK. The V end lost 2 bases, the J end lost 6 bases, and 16 bases lay between the germline ends. The chain's CDR3 is CASSQNPFVSAGELFF. In DNA, the CDR3 is TGTGCCAGCAGCCAAAATCCTTTCGTTAGCGCCGGGGAGCTGTTTTTT.

CDR3 sequence: CAIRADRGAFF. For the CDR3, the DNA is TGTGCCATCAGGGCGGACAGGGGAGCTTTCTTT. V gene TRBV10-3 combines with J gene TRBJ1-1; TRBD1 aligns across 9 bases. Germline-derived CDR1 and CDR2 are ENHRY and SYGVKD. V lost 6 bases to trimming and J lost 10 bases; unmatched junction nucleotides: 3. CDR3 length equals 11 residues.

This chain joins TRBV9 and TRBJ1-2; 12 bases are a match to TRBD1. The V and J ends lost 4 bases and 6 bases, in that order; junction bases with no gene match: 7. The V gene's germline CDR1 is SGDLS and CDR2 YYNGEE. CDR3 length: 15 residues. CDR3 in amino acids: CASSLSGTGGDGYTF. For the CDR3, the DNA is TGTGCCAGCAGCCTATCCGGGACAGGGGGCGATGGCTACACCTTC. Supplemented by reference TRBV9 and TRBJ1-2, the full variable domain reads DSGVTQTPKHLITATGQRVTLRCSPRSGDLSVYWYQQSLDQGLQFLIQYYNGEERAKGNILERFSAQQFPDLHSELNLSSLELGDSALYFCASSLSGTGGDGYTFGSGTRLTVV.

This clone was observed once. The rearrangement uses TRBV9 and TRBJ1-1, with D perhaps TRBD1 (5 bases). The germline gives CDR1 SGDLS, CDR2 YYNGEE. CDR3 length: 15 residues. V lost 2 bases and J lost 4, with 15 bases in between. The CDR3: CASSVDRGWSTEAFF. The DNA of the CDR3 is TGTGCCAGCAGCGTCGACAGAGGTTGGAGCACTGAAGCTTTCTTT.

In DNA form, the CDR3 reads TGTGCCACCGCCAGGGGTAACTACGAGCAGTACTTC. It translates to CATARGNYEQYF. The chain carries TRBV19 and TRBJ2-7; tentatively, D is TRBD1 (6 bases). Deletions cut 10 bases from V and 3 bases from J, with 13 bases between. The germline V gene encodes CDR1 LNHDA and CDR2 SQIVND (reference sequence). CDR3 length: 12 residues.

For the CDR3, the DNA is TGCGCCAGCAGCTTGCTTTATAACACCGGGGAGCTGTTTTTT. Its translation is CASSLLYNTGELFF. The V gene is TRBV5-1, the J gene TRBJ2-2, with D unresolved. V lost 1 base, J lost 2 bases, and 6 bases lay in between. The CDR3 has 14 residues. Germline lookup yields CDR1 SGHRS and CDR2 YFSETQ.

This clone came up a few times. V is TRBV9 and J is TRBJ2-2; D might be TRBD1 (5 bases). V lost 0 bases, J lost 4 bases, and 7 bases lay in between. Germline lookup yields CDR1 SGDLS and CDR2 YYNGEE. The CDR3 consists of 14 residues. Written as DNA, the CDR3 is TGTGCCAGCAGCGTAGGACAGACCACCGGGGAGCTGTTTTTT. The encoded protein is CASSVGQTTGELFF.

The chain recombines TRBV6-5 with TRBJ2-5; D is perhaps TRBD2 (6 bases). Trimming took 0 bases from V and 4 from J, leaving 12 bases between them. The CDR3 extends over 15 amino acids. The germline gives CDR1 MNHEY, CDR2 SVGAGI. CDR3 loop: CASSYSRVGGETQYF. In DNA, the CDR3 is TGTGCCAGCAGTTACTCGAGGGTGGGGGGAGAGACCCAGTACTTC.

V usage is TRBV6-1 and J usage is TRBJ1-3, with D possibly being TRBD1 (5 bases). The CDR3 covers 13 residues. Deletions cut 2 bases from V and 7 bases from J, with 9 bases between. Germline assignment: CDR1 MNHNS and CDR2 SASEGT. The CDR3 region has the DNA TGTGCCAGCAGTGAATTATGGGGGAACACCATATATTTT. Translated, it gives CASSELWGNTIYF.